The 27 T cell receptor beta chains reported below all come from one sample, sequenced in a study of blood T cell repertoires in COVID-19. Measured with immunoSEQ multiplex PCR; TCRdb has only the in-frame clones, and not every one. Here the sample spans hundreds of thousands of clones, approximately 85% being singletons. Input material: peripheral blood. These receptors were taken from a woman in her 30s with acute or convalescent COVID-19.

CDR3 region: CASSQESGTGVNTEAFF. CDR3 nucleotide sequence: TGCGCCAGCAGCCAAGAAAGTGGGACAGGGGTGAACACTGAAGCTTTCTTT. The rearrangement links TRBV4-3 to TRBJ1-1; TRBD1 aligns across 10 bases. J was trimmed by 0 bases and V by 0 bases; bases with no gene match: 4. CDR3 length equals 17 residues. Germline V lookup: CDR1 LGHNA, CDR2 YSLEER.

V is TRBV30 and J is TRBJ1-5, with D perhaps TRBD1 (5 bases). This CDR3 spans 13 amino acids. Trimming removed 2 bases from V and 6 bases from J, with 11 bases in between. Germline V gives CDR1 GTSNPN, CDR2 SVGIG (reference sequence). CDR3 sequence: CAWSPGPGQPQHF. The DNA of the CDR3 is TGTGCCTGGAGTCCAGGGCCGGGTCAGCCCCAGCATTTT.

The gene calls are TRBV24-1 and TRBJ2-3, with TRBD2 as a possible D gene (7 bases). The germline V gene has CDR1 KGHDR and CDR2 SFDVKD. V was pared by 12 bases and J by 5 bases, with 20 bases between. This CDR3 is 14 amino acids long. The CDR3 region is CACSGNGGQDTQYF. Written as DNA, the CDR3 is TGTGCCTGCTCAGGGAACGGGGGGCAAGATACGCAGTATTTT.

V is TRBV5-4 and J is TRBJ2-7, with 14 bases lining up with TRBD2. The CDR3 totals 15 residues. Germline CDR1 and CDR2: SGHNT and YYREEE (reference sequence). V lost 4 bases and J lost 4; bases outside the gene matches: 4. CDR3 residues: CASSLRLAGGYEQYF. The CDR3 DNA follows: TGTGCCAGCAGCCTAAGACTAGCGGGAGGGTACGAGCAGTACTTC.

The gene calls are TRBV9 and TRBJ2-7; D possibly corresponds to TRBD1 (5 bases). Between the trimmed V and J ends, which lost 1 base and 3 bases, there was a span of 8 bases. The V gene's germline CDR1 is SGDLS and CDR2 YYNGEE. The CDR3 has 13 residues. The CDR3 sequence: CASSVRGGYEQYF. In nucleotides, the CDR3 is TGTGCCAGCAGCGTAAGGGGTGGCTACGAGCAGTACTTC.

This clone was seen a single time. This rearrangement joins TRBV9 to TRBJ1-2; TRBD1 aligns across 9 bases. The J segment lost 8 bases and the V segment lost 2 bases, leaving 4 bases of the junction unmatched. CDR1 and CDR2 (germline): SGDLS, YYNGEE. The length of the CDR3 is 13 residues. The CDR3 DNA reads as TGTGCCAGCAGCGTCACAGGGGGCTGGGGCTACACCTTC. This sequence encodes CASSVTGGWGYTF.

This clone is a singleton in its sample. This rearrangement joins TRBV30 to TRBJ2-2; D may be TRBD2 (7 bases). Germline loops: CDR1 GTSNPN, CDR2 SVGIG (reference sequence). V lost 3 bases and J lost 5, with 10 bases in between. This CDR3 has 13 amino acids. CDR3 coding DNA: TGTGCCTGGAGAGGGGGGGGAACCGGGGAGCTGTTTTTT. Protein: CAWRGGGTGELFF.

The chain joins TRBV9 to TRBJ2-3, with 8 positions matching TRBD1. The CDR3 covers 15 residues. The V gene end was trimmed by 7 bases and the J gene end by 3 bases; junction bases not matched to a gene: 10. Germline V gene sequence: CDR1 SGDLS, CDR2 YYNGEE. CDR3 nucleotides: TGTGCCAGCGCCCCGGACAGGGTTGAAACAGATACGCAGTATTTT. It yields the protein CASAPDRVETDTQYF.

This CDR3 is CASSKTGTSGTGTGELFF. The CDR3, as DNA: TGTGCCAGCAGTAAAACCGGGACTAGCGGGACAGGCACCGGGGAGCTGTTTTTT. The gene calls are TRBV7-8 and TRBJ2-2; 13 nucleotides align to TRBD2. Germline CDR1 is SGHVS and CDR2 is FQNEAQ. V lost 6 bases to trimming and J lost 4 bases; unmatched junction nucleotides: 11. The CDR3 contains 18 residues.

The chain joins TRBV4-1 to TRBJ2-2; 9 positions agree with TRBD2. With V trimmed by 0 bases and J by 7 bases, 9 bases remained unmatched. The CDR3 sequence is 17 residues long. Germline V CDR1 and CDR2: MGHRA, YSYEKL. CDR3: CASSQDLSGRTIGELFF. CDR3 DNA sequence: TGCGCCAGCAGCCAAGATCTTAGCGGGAGAACAATCGGGGAGCTGTTTTTT.

The V gene is TRBV6-6, the J gene TRBJ1-2, with 10 bases matching TRBD1. The V gene's germline CDR1 is MNHNY and CDR2 SVGAGI (reference sequence). J was trimmed by 0 bases and V by 2 bases; bases with no gene match: 3. The CDR3 loop spans 16 amino acids. The CDR3: CASSYDRGPSNYGYTF. The CDR3, as DNA: TGTGCCAGCAGTTACGACAGGGGGCCCTCTAACTATGGCTACACCTTC.

There are a few counts of this clone. The rearrangement uses TRBV11-2 and TRBJ1-5; D is unclear. V lost 1 base and J lost 7, with 14 bases in between. Germline lookup yields CDR1 SGHAT and CDR2 FQNNGV. The CDR3 runs 15 residues. The CDR3 nucleotides are TGTGCCAGCAGCTTAGTGGCCGGGGATGGGCAGCCCCAGCATTTT. Its protein is CASSLVAGDGQPQHF.

The V call is TRBV27, the J call TRBJ2-1; D ambiguous. Germline V gene sequence: CDR1 MNHEY, CDR2 SMNVEV (reference sequence). There are 16 residues in the CDR3. V lost 5 bases, J lost 1 base, and 15 bases lay in between. CDR3 coding DNA: TGTGCCAGCAGTCCCCCAAGTGCGGCTTCCTACAATGAGCAGTTCTTC. The encoded protein is CASSPPSAASYNEQFF.

J is TRBJ2-7 and V is TRBV7-9; the D gene is possibly TRBD2 (6 bases). The germline CDR1 and CDR2 sequences are SEHNR and FQNEAQ (reference sequence). CDR3 size: 18 residues. V lost 5 bases, J lost 5 bases, and 28 bases lay in between. This chain's CDR3 is CASSHTSSARVILNEQYF. As DNA, the CDR3 is TGTGCCAGCAGCCACACGTCTAGCGCCAGAGTCATCCTGAACGAGCAGTACTTC.

This clone was found many times. J is TRBJ2-2 and V is TRBV10-3, with TRBD2 matching 8 bases. CDR1 is ENHRY, CDR2 SYGVKD, per germline. After removal of 7 bases from V and 5 bases from J, the junction contained 6 bases not matched to a gene. CDR3 length: 14 residues. The CDR3 nucleotides read TGTGCCATCAACGCGGGAGGTATGACCGGGGAGCTGTTTTTT. It encodes CAINAGGMTGELFF.

The chain carries TRBV12-5 and TRBJ1-2, with D maybe TRBD1 (5 bases). The germline V and J ends were trimmed by 5 bases and 5 bases, with 18 bases remaining between them. This CDR3 spans 15 amino acids. Germline V gene lookup returns CDR1 LGHNT and CDR2 FRNRAP. The CDR3 DNA reads TGTGCTAGTGGTCCACAGGCGGGGTATAATTATGGCTACACCTTC. It codes for CASGPQAGYNYGYTF.

This clone was picked up one time. V is TRBV7-9 and J is TRBJ1-1; 7 bases match TRBD1. CDR3 length: 15 residues. CDR1 SEHNR and CDR2 FQNEAQ come from the germline V gene (reference sequence). V lost 1 base, J lost 4 bases, and 6 bases stayed unmatched. The CDR3 DNA reads TGTGCCAGCAGCTTAGGACCGACAGGGACCACTGAAGCTTTCTTT. It encodes CASSLGPTGTTEAFF.

This rearrangement joins TRBV2 to TRBJ2-1; 7 bases map to TRBD2. CDR1 and CDR2 from the germline V gene are SNHLY and FYNNEI. After removal of 7 bases from V and 3 bases from J, the junction contained 6 bases not matched to a gene. The CDR3 is made up of 14 amino acids. CDR3 residues: CASKTSANYNEQFF. The CDR3 DNA follows: TGTGCCAGCAAAACTAGCGCCAACTACAATGAGCAGTTCTTC.

J is TRBJ2-2 and V is TRBV6-2 or TRBV6-3; 11 bases are a match to TRBD2. Germline V gene sequence: CDR1 MNHEY, CDR2 SVGEGT. CDR3 size: 16 residues. V was pared by 2 bases and J by 5 bases, with 4 bases of the junction left unmatched. CDR3 residues: CASSYPSSGGTGELFF. CDR3 nucleotide sequence: TGTGCCAGCAGTTACCCGTCTAGCGGGGGGACCGGGGAGCTGTTTTTT.

V usage is TRBV29-1 and J usage is TRBJ2-1, with a tentative D call TRBD1 (6 bases). Germline CDR1 SQVTM, CDR2 ANQGSEA. V shed 7 bases and J shed 5 bases, with 15 bases lying between them. This CDR3 is 13 amino acids long. Written as DNA, the CDR3 is TGCAGCGCCTCCGGGACACTGAACAATGAGCAGTTCTTC. This codes for CSASGTLNNEQFF.

The chain links TRBV7-2 to TRBJ2-1; perhaps TRBD1 as D (6 bases). CDR3 size: 13 residues. V lost 5 bases to trimming and J lost 7 bases, with 12 bases between them. CDR1 is SGHTA, CDR2 FQGNSA, per germline. CDR3 in DNA: TGTGCCAGCAGCGCGGACAGAGTAAATGAGCAGTTCTTC. This codes for CASSADRVNEQFF.

The V gene is TRBV19, the J gene TRBJ2-2; D is possibly TRBD1 (5 bases). Germline CDR1 is LNHDA and CDR2 is SQIVND (reference sequence). V was shortened by 5 bases and J by 2 bases, with 6 bases between the two germline ends. This CDR3 has 13 amino acids. DNA for the CDR3: TGTGCCAGTAGTCAGGGTAACACCGGGGAGCTGTTTTTT. Protein sequence: CASSQGNTGELFF.

The chain is built from TRBV19 and TRBJ2-3; 11 nucleotides match TRBD2. The CDR3 runs 14 residues. Looked up from germline, CDR1 is LNHDA and CDR2 is SQIVND (reference sequence). Trimming removed 8 bases from V and 5 bases from J; junction bases left unmatched: 6. The CDR3 DNA reads as TGTGCCAGTGGTTACGGACTAGCGGGAGATACGCAGTATTTT. Translation gives CASGYGLAGDTQYF.

The J gene is TRBJ2-2, the V gene TRBV7-2; maybe TRBD1 (6 bases). Germline V CDR1 and CDR2: SGHTA, FQGNSA. The CDR3 totals 12 residues. Trimming removed 4 bases from V and 9 bases from J, with 9 bases in between. The CDR3 region is CASSYRDRELFF. The CDR3 nucleotides read TGTGCCAGCAGCTACCGGGACAGGGAGCTGTTTTTT.

The chain combines TRBV24-1 with TRBJ2-1, with D unclear. Germline lookup yields CDR1 KGHDR and CDR2 SFDVKD. V was pared by 3 bases and J by 5 bases, with 10 bases between. The CDR3 covers 14 residues. The CDR3 reads CATSDTGVDNEQFF. The CDR3 DNA reads TGTGCCACCAGTGATACCGGAGTGGACAATGAGCAGTTCTTC.

The rearrangement links TRBV11-2 to TRBJ2-1; D perhaps matches TRBD2 (7 bases). The CDR3 covers 13 residues. Germline V gives CDR1 SGHAT, CDR2 FQNNGV. The germline V and J ends were trimmed by 10 bases and 10 bases, with 20 bases remaining between them. The CDR3 protein is CAISEPPGGEQFF. CDR3 in DNA: TGTGCCATCTCGGAACCGCCGGGGGGCGAGCAGTTCTTC.

This rearrangement joins TRBV19 to TRBJ1-5; D possibly corresponds to TRBD1 (5 bases). Deletions cut 6 bases from V and 1 base from J, with 10 bases between. Germline CDR1 LNHDA, CDR2 SQIVND (reference sequence). The CDR3 loop spans 14 amino acids. The CDR3 region has the DNA TGTGCCAGTAGAGGCAGGGCCAGCAATCAGCCCCAGCATTTT. Amino acid sequence: CASRGRASNQPQHF.